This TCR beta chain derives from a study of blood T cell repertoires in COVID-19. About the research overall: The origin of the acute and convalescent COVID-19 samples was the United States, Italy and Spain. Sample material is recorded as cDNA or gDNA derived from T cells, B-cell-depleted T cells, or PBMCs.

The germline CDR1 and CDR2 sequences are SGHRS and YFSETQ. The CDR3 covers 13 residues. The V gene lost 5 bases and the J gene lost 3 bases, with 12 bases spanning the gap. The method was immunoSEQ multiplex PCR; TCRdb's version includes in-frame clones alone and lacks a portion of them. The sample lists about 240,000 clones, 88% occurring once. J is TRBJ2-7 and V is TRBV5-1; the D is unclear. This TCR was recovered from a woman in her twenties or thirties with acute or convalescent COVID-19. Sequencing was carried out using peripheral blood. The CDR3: CASRPAEIYEQYF. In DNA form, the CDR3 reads TGCGCCAGCAGACCCGCCGAGATCTACGAGCAGTACTTC.